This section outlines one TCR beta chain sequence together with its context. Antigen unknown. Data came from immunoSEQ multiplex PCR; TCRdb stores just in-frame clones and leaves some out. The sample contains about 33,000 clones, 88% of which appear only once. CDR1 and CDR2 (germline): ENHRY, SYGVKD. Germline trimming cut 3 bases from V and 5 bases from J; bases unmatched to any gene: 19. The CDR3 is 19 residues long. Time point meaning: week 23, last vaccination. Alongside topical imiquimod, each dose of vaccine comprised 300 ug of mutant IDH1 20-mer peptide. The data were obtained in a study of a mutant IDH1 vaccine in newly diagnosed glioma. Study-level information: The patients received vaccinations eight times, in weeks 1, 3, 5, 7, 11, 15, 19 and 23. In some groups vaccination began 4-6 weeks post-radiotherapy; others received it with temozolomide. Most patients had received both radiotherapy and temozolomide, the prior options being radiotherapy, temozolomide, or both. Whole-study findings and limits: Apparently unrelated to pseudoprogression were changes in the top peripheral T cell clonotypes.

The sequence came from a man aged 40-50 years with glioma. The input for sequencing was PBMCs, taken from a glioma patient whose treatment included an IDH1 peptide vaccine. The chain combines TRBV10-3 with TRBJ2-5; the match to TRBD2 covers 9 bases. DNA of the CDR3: TGTGCCATCAGTGACCCCACCCTTCTGCGCGGGGGGGCTAGGGAGACCCAGTACTTC. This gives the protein CAISDPTLLRGGARETQYF.